The present entry profiles one TCR beta chain with its context. Its binding antigen is unknown. Per-base qualities were not stored, and no clone one base away is much larger. The source of the sample is a study of blood T cell repertoires in COVID-19 (dated by TCRdb to 2020 to 2021). Regarding the complete study: The collaborator samples originated in the United States, Italy and Spain and spanned the acute and convalescent phases of COVID-19. The prospective study material was composed of cDNA or gDNA derived from T cells, B-cell-depleted T cells, or PBMCs. Subjects who had been exposed to COVID-19, were actively infected with it, or had recovered from it provided the deeply sampled blood TCRbeta repertoires that made up the dataset. The repertoires were released in a freely available public database intended as a resource for research on the immune response to SARS-CoV-2. The samples were drawn from two sources: the first 160 participants of the ongoing ImmuneRACE study, and approximately 1,300 subjects contributed by 6 global collaborators. Sample metadata almost always included a de-identified subject ID, COVID-19 status, age in years and sex. Where HLA class I and class II types were available, the types were taken from metadata supplied by the sample provider, not from assay-based typing.

From the cysteine up to the phenylalanine, the CDR3 has a length of 13 residues. Only the CDR3 DNA stays, 39 bases, in frame from base 1. From the germline V gene, CDR1 is MNHEY and CDR2 is SVGAGI. Germline trimming amounts to 10 bases on V and 8 bases on J, with 8 as the count of junction bases outside the gene matches. The immunoSEQ Assay, a bias-controlled multiplex PCR, was used to amplify TCRbeta CDR3 regions from genomic DNA. The original methods were these. Nucleated cell counts per sample were estimated from amplification of reference gene primers within the assay. Sequence reads were collapsed and filtered to measure the absolute abundance of every unique TCRbeta CDR3 rearrangement. For each sample, productive Simpson clonality was calculated as the square root of Simpson's diversity index across productive rearrangements. TCRdb holds this immuneACCESS table with in-frame rearrangements only. Some clones are missing; in checked studies, unresolved V genes explain under half, and the rest has no known cause. D and trimming come from the DNA, and the V and J calls and clone size come from that table. The sample table shows approximately 280,000 clones, and roughly 90% are seen once. 1.9% of the sample goes to the ten largest clones.

The study at large found these results: How much clinical and demographic metadata was included differed by source and by participant, and the metadata was provided uncurated.

Participants in the prospective study were enrolled through a virtual design, were aged 18 to 89 years, and lived in approximately 25 United States geographic areas. To assign participants to cohorts, the prospective study relied on clinical history that participants themselves reported in a screening survey and a study questionnaire. Recovered participants in ImmuneRACE Cohort 3 were defined as having two consecutive negative NP/OP PCR tests, clearance from a healthcare professional, or resolution of symptoms. Mobile phlebotomists in the prospective study collected whole blood, serum and a nasopharyngeal or oropharyngeal swab from every participant. Participants in the prospective study had the option to provide additional blood draws and questionnaires over a 2-month period. Prospective study blood samples were shipped either frozen or at room temperature before DNA extraction.

The V and J segments used are TRBV6-5 and TRBJ2-1, with 10 bases matching TRBD2. This clonotype was sampled from a woman between 55 and 75 years old who had recovered from COVID-19. The specimen was PBMCs or T cells enriched from blood (not recorded which). The CDR3 is CATLAGEVDEQFF. The sequenced DNA: TGTGCCACCCTAGCGGGAGAAGTCGATGAGCAGTTCTTC.